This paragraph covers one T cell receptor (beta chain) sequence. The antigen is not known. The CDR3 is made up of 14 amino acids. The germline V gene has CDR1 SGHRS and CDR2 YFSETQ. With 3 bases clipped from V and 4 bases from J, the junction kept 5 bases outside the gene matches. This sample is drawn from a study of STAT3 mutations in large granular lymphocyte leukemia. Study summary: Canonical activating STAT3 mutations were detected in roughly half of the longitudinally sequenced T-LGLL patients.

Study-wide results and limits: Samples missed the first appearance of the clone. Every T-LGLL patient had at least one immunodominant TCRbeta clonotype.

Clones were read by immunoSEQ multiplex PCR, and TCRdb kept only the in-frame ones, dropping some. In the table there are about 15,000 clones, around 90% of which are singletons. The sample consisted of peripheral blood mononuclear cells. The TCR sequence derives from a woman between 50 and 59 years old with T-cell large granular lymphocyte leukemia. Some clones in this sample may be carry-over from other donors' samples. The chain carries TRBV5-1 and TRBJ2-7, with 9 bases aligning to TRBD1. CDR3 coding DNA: TGCGCCAGCAGCTCAGGGACAGGGAAGTACGAGCAGTACTTC. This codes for CASSSGTGKYEQYF.